One TCR beta chain is described in this entry. The data are from a study of blood T cell repertoires in COVID-19. V was trimmed by 6 bases and J by 6 bases, leaving 14 bases between them. CDR3 length equals 13 residues. Assay: immunoSEQ multiplex PCR; the TCRdb copy retains only in-frame clones and omits some. The repertoire holds 99,000 or so clones, with almost 90% as singletons. The chain employs TRBV12-3 or TRBV12-4 and TRBJ1-2; unclear D gene. This TCR came from a man aged 50-59 years with COVID-19, enrolled during active disease. The specimen was peripheral blood. The CDR3, as DNA: TGTGCCAGCAGCACCGGGGTAGCGCATGGCTACACCTTC. This sequence encodes CASSTGVAHGYTF.